A selection of T cell receptor beta chains follows, all from one sample in a study of blood T cells in healthy people across ages. From the 5' RACE reads, TCRdb called clonotypes with MiXCR, one entry per CDR3 protein. Found here are around 970,000 distinct CDR3 sequences, roughly 51% of them singletons; the top ten hold around 21%. The sequencing sample was made of blood. All receptors derive from a woman aged 55-69 years in good health. Both conserved end residues are part of each CDR3. D genes are given only for firm matches. Only some rows state a clone size, as once, few, many or a class for expanded clones.

V gene,D gene,J gene,clone size,CDR3 protein,CDR3 DNA
TRBV28,TRBD2,TRBJ2-3,.,CASRTVAGSADTQYF,TGTGCCAGCAGGACGGTAGCGGGGAGTGCAGATACGCAGTATTTT
TRBV18,TRBD2,TRBJ2-7,few,CASSPPYGRVSYEQYF,TGTGCCAGCTCACCACCCTACGGGAGGGTATCCTACGAGCAGTACTTC
TRBV28,.,TRBJ2-5,.,CARSESETQYF,TGTGCCCGCAGTGAAAGTGAGACCCAGTACTTC
TRBV4-2,.,TRBJ2-3,once,CASSQEVGLDGGTQYF,TGTGCCAGCAGCCAAGAGGTCGGCCTGGACGGAGGTACGCAGTATTTT
TRBV20-1,.,TRBJ2-7,.,CSARELTSVGYEQYF,TGCAGTGCTAGAGAACTGACTAGTGTTGGGTACGAGCAGTACTTC
TRBV29-1,.,TRBJ1-2,many,CSVEDAGYGYTF,TGCAGCGTTGAAGATGCAGGGTATGGCTACACCTTC
TRBV29-1,.,TRBJ2-3,many,CSVGGTFIRGEQYF,TGCAGCGTTGGAGGGACGTTTATACGGGGAGAGCAGTATTTT
TRBV20-1,.,TRBJ2-7,.,CSAPRAGVSGSYEQYF,TGCAGTGCCCCTAGGGCGGGTGTATCAGGGTCCTACGAGCAGTACTTC
TRBV10-3,.,TRBJ1-5,few,CAISEGGSNQPQHF,TGTGCCATCAGTGAGGGGGGTAGCAATCAGCCCCAGCATTTT
TRBV20-1,.,TRBJ2-7,.,CSAIGSTWGEQYF,TGCAGTGCTATTGGATCCACCTGGGGCGAGCAGTACTTC
TRBV12-3/TRBV12-4,TRBD2,TRBJ2-5,.,CASSTGLADIQETQYF,TGTGCCAGCAGTACCGGACTAGCGGATATCCAAGAGACCCAGTACTTC
TRBV6-5,TRBD1,TRBJ2-5,.,CASSYSTGQVINEQYF,TGTGCCAGCAGTTACTCGACGGGACAGGTTATCAATGAGCAGTACTTC
TRBV10-1,TRBD2,TRBJ2-7,.,CASSESGTSAYEQYF,TGCGCCAGCAGTGAGTCCGGGACTAGCGCCTACGAGCAGTACTTC
TRBV30,.,TRBJ1-5,.,CAWSPLTGIQPQHF,TGTGCCTGGAGCCCACTTACAGGGATTCAGCCCCAGCATTTT
TRBV7-2,.,TRBJ2-5,few,CASSYGLASETQYF,TGTGCCAGCAGCTACGGGTTAGCATCAGAGACCCAGTACTTC
TRBV7-2,TRBD2,TRBJ2-1,few,CASSLVGTSGSISSYNEQFF,TGTGCCAGCAGCTTAGTGGGGACTAGCGGGTCTATAAGCTCCTACAATGAGCAGTTCTTC
TRBV7-2,.,TRBJ2-3,.,CASSLRDTTDTQYF,TGTGCCAGCAGCTTAAGGGACACGACAGATACGCAGTATTTT
TRBV4-3,TRBD2,TRBJ2-7,.,CASSQALGLAGIRGEQYF,TGCGCCAGCAGCCAAGCCCTGGGACTAGCGGGAATCAGGGGTGAGCAGTACTTC
TRBV6-1,TRBD2,TRBJ2-7,.,CASSEALGGGYEQYF,TGTGCCAGCAGTGAAGCGCTTGGGGGGGGCTACGAGCAGTACTTC
TRBV29-1,TRBD1,TRBJ1-2,.,CSVEFRTGYYGYTF,TGCAGCGTTGAGTTTCGGACAGGTTACTATGGCTACACCTTC
TRBV9,.,TRBJ2-3,.,CASSASTGWDTQYF,TGTGCCAGCAGCGCTTCGACAGGCTGGGATACGCAGTATTTT
TRBV7-2,.,TRBJ1-5,once,CASSLVGTHSNQPQHF,TGTGCCAGCAGCTTAGTGGGGACCCATAGCAATCAGCCCCAGCATTTT
TRBV7-2,.,TRBJ1-6,few,CASSLARENSPLHF,TGTGCCAGCAGCTTAGCGCGGGAAAATTCACCCCTCCACTTT
TRBV9,.,TRBJ2-1,many,CASSVEDRYNEQFF,TGTGCCAGCAGCGTTGAAGACAGGTACAATGAGCAGTTCTTC
TRBV6-5,.,TRBJ2-7,.,CASSPGTIYEQYF,TGTGCCAGCAGTCCCGGGACCATCTACGAGCAGTACTTC
TRBV5-1,.,TRBJ2-2,.,CASSLAADTWINTGELFF,TGCGCCAGCAGCTTGGCCGCAGACACCTGGATAAACACCGGGGAGCTGTTTTTT
TRBV6-5,.,TRBJ2-7,.,CASSYSMPQRAFYEQYF,TGTGCCAGCAGTTACTCGATGCCCCAGCGGGCCTTCTACGAGCAGTACTTC
TRBV20-1,TRBD2,TRBJ2-7,.,CSARVAGGTHEQYF,TGCAGTGCTAGAGTAGCGGGAGGTACCCACGAGCAGTACTTC
TRBV9,.,TRBJ2-1,.,CASSVGAEGNEQFF,TGTGCCAGCAGCGTAGGGGCGGAGGGGAATGAGCAGTTCTTC
TRBV12-3/TRBV12-4,.,TRBJ2-7,.,CASSAGGASDEQYF,TGTGCCAGCAGCGCAGGAGGGGCGTCTGACGAGCAGTACTTC
TRBV7-2,TRBD1,TRBJ2-7,few,CASSAGTGRYEQYF,TGTGCCAGCAGCGCTGGGACAGGGAGGTACGAGCAGTACTTC
TRBV7-9,TRBD2,TRBJ2-7,.,CASSQRTSGLAYEQYF,TGTGCCAGCAGTCAACGGACTAGCGGTCTGGCCTACGAGCAGTACTTC
TRBV4-1,.,TRBJ2-7,few,CASSQERSYEQYF,TGCGCCAGCAGCCAAGAAAGGAGCTACGAGCAGTACTTC
TRBV4-1,TRBD2,TRBJ2-3,.,CASSQLAGGRGTDTQYF,TGCGCCAGCAGCCAACTAGCGGGAGGGCGGGGCACAGATACGCAGTATTTT
TRBV4-2,TRBD1,TRBJ1-2,.,CASSSPTTGDKDGYTF,TGTGCCAGCAGCTCTCCGACGACAGGGGACAAAGATGGCTACACCTTC
TRBV21-1,.,TRBJ2-3,few,CASSNGALVVSGTQYF,TGTGCCAGCAGCAACGGGGCACTAGTAGTGTCTGGTACGCAGTATTTT
TRBV24-1,TRBD2,TRBJ2-3,.,CAPSDPMAGGGDTQYF,TGTGCCCCCAGTGATCCTATGGCGGGAGGGGGAGATACGCAGTATTTT
TRBV2,.,TRBJ1-4,.,CALLGRTTNEKLFF,TGTGCCCTTTTGGGCCGAACAACTAATGAAAAACTGTTTTTT
TRBV12-3/TRBV12-4,.,TRBJ2-7,.,CASSSRGLDYEQYF,TGTGCCAGCAGCTCGAGAGGACTGGACTACGAGCAGTACTTC
TRBV4-1,TRBD2,TRBJ2-3,.,CASSHPAGGTDTQYF,TGCGCCAGCAGCCATCCAGCGGGAGGCACAGATACGCAGTATTTT
TRBV24-1,.,TRBJ2-5,.,CATSDLLGGPRGETQYF,TGTGCCACCAGTGATCTGCTTGGAGGGCCCAGGGGGGAGACCCAGTACTTC
TRBV7-3,.,TRBJ2-2,.,CASSLQSRGTGELFF,TGTGCCAGCAGCTTACAGTCCCGAGGAACCGGGGAGCTGTTTTTT
TRBV5-1,.,TRBJ2-6,.,CASSSTISGANVLTF,TGCGCCAGCAGCTCAACGATCTCCGGGGCCAACGTCCTGACTTTC
TRBV20-1,.,TRBJ2-1,.,CSARVMSASSYNEQFF,TGCAGTGCTAGGGTAATGAGCGCAAGCTCCTACAATGAGCAGTTCTTC
TRBV20-1,.,TRBJ2-7,.,CSASNRVVLYEQYF,TGCAGTGCTAGTAACAGGGTGGTACTCTACGAGCAGTACTTC
TRBV12-3/TRBV12-4,TRBD1,TRBJ1-2,.,CASTRTGVNYGYTF,TGTGCCAGCACCAGGACAGGAGTCAACTATGGCTACACCTTC
TRBV28,TRBD1,TRBJ2-7,few,CASSFWQGADEQYF,TGTGCCAGCAGTTTTTGGCAGGGGGCCGACGAGCAGTACTTC
TRBV29-1,.,TRBJ2-1,few,CSVELVYNEQFF,TGCAGCGTTGAACTAGTCTACAATGAGCAGTTCTTC
TRBV20-1,TRBD2,TRBJ2-5,few,CSARAGGPAYF,TGCAGTGCCAGAGCGGGAGGGCCGGCGTACTTC
TRBV6-2/TRBV6-3,TRBD2,TRBJ2-7,many,CASISHPWDYRGVYEQYF,TGTGCCAGCATTTCGCACCCGTGGGACTACCGTGGTGTATACGAGCAGTACTTC
TRBV20-1,.,TRBJ2-3,few,CSASLLDTQYF,TGCAGTGCTAGCCTTTTAGATACGCAGTATTTT
TRBV30,.,TRBJ1-2,many,CAWSVGRAAVNYGYTF,TGTGCCTGGAGCGTGGGCCGGGCAGCGGTTAACTATGGCTACACCTTC
TRBV11-2,TRBD1,TRBJ2-4,few,CASSPDRGNIQYF,TGTGCCAGCAGCCCAGACAGGGGAAACATTCAGTACTTC
TRBV27,TRBD2,TRBJ2-1,few,CASSLVLAGVSDEQFF,TGTGCCAGCAGTTTGGTACTAGCGGGGGTTTCCGATGAGCAGTTCTTC